What follows are 20 T cell receptor beta chains derived from one specimen sequenced in a study of Ad26.COV2.S vaccination and SARS-CoV-2 variants. Assay: immunoSEQ multiplex PCR; the TCRdb copy retains only in-frame clones and omits some. Of some 350,000 clones listed, about nine tenths are singletons. Treatment here: around 19 received Ad26.COV2.S at low or high dose, single or two shots; 5 received placebo; per-sample allocation not given. All samples were drawn on day 63, counting from the first vaccine or placebo injection. This specimen consisted of peripheral blood, obtained in a trial of Ad26.COV2.S vaccine versus placebo. The receptors stem from a person between 18 and 60 years old who received the Ad26.COV2.S COVID-19 vaccine or a placebo.

The rearrangement joins TRBV6-1 to TRBJ2-7, with 9 bases that match TRBD1. V shed 4 bases and J 3 bases; nucleotides not matched to a gene: 16. The germline V gene encodes CDR1 MNHNS and CDR2 SASEGT. The CDR3 has 18 residues. In DNA, the CDR3 is TGTGCCAGCAGTGGAGCGGACAGGGGAAAATCTAACCTCTACGAGCAGTACTTC. It is translated as CASSGADRGKSNLYEQYF.

There are a few counts of this clone. The V and J genes are TRBV2 and TRBJ1-4; TRBD1 might be the D (6 bases). There are 16 residues in the CDR3. Germline CDR1 SNHLY, CDR2 FYNNEI. V shed 4 bases and J shed 7 bases, with 19 bases lying between them. The CDR3 spells CASSVNSGGSGEKLFF. DNA for the CDR3: TGTGCCAGCAGTGTCAATTCCGGGGGCAGTGGTGAAAAACTGTTTTTT. The full variable domain, in which reference TRBV2 and TRBJ1-4 provide the parts outside the CDR3, is EPEVTQTPSHQVTQMGQEVILRCVPISNHLYFYWYRQILGQKVEFLVSFYNNEISEKSEIFDDQFSVERPDGSNFTLKIRSTKLEDSAMYFCASSVNSGGSGEKLFFGSGTQLSVL.

The gene calls are TRBV7-9 and TRBJ2-3; TRBD2 matches 15 bases. J was trimmed by 5 bases and V by 5 bases; bases with no gene match: 8. The CDR3 runs 17 residues. Germline V gene sequence: CDR1 SEHNR, CDR2 FQNEAQ (reference sequence). CDR3 DNA: TGTGCCAGCAGCCCCGGACTAGCGGGAGGGCCTGGAGATACGCAGTATTTT. Translation: CASSPGLAGGPGDTQYF.

This sequence joins TRBV4-1 and TRBJ1-2, with a possible D match to TRBD1 (6 bases). The CDR3 extends over 14 amino acids. Germline V gene data show CDR1 as MGHRA and CDR2 as YSYEKL. Trimming shortened V by 5 bases and J by 4 bases, and 14 bases separated the two germline ends. Written as DNA, the CDR3 is TGCGCCAGCAGCGAAACGGGGGGGGCCTATGGCTACACCTTC. It translates to CASSETGGAYGYTF.

The V call is TRBV28, the J call TRBJ1-1; D gene ambiguous. Looked up from germline, CDR1 is MDHEN and CDR2 is SYDVKM. The length of the CDR3 is 15 residues. Between the trimmed V and J ends, which lost 4 bases and 1 base, there was a span of 13 bases. CDR3 in DNA: TGTGCCAGCAGTTCGCCGGGAGGGCCGAACACTGAAGCTTTCTTT. As protein: CASSSPGGPNTEAFF.

This chain links TRBV30 with TRBJ1-1, with D possibly being TRBD1 (6 bases). The ends were cut back, 8 bases at V and 0 bases at J, with 13 bases in the middle. This CDR3 spans 13 amino acids. In germline, CDR1 is GTSNPN, CDR2 SVGIG (reference sequence). Here the CDR3 DNA reads TGTGCCATTAGGACAGAGATGAACACTGAAGCTTTCTTT. Its translation: CAIRTEMNTEAFF. The entire variable domain, with the rest obtained from reference TRBV30 and TRBJ1-1, is as follows: SQTIHQWPATLVQPVGSPLSLECTVEGTSNPNLYWYRQAAGRGLQLLFYSVGIGQISSEVPQNLSASRPQDRQFILSSKKLLLSDSGFYLCAIRTEMNTEAFFGQGTRLTVV.

This rearrangement joins TRBV7-9 to TRBJ2-3; TRBD2 matches at 8 bases. Germline trimming cut 5 bases from V and 5 bases from J; bases unmatched to any gene: 9. From germline, CDR1 is SEHNR and CDR2 FQNEAQ (reference sequence). This CDR3 comprises 15 residues. The CDR3 sequence: CASSPPAGVLDTQYF. The CDR3, as DNA: TGTGCCAGCAGCCCTCCAGCGGGAGTGTTAGATACGCAGTATTTT.

The CDR3 loop is CASARARAFF. CDR3 sequence (DNA): TGTGCCAGCGCCAGGGCTCGAGCTTTCTTT. This chain links TRBV12-3 or TRBV12-4 with TRBJ1-1; D is possibly TRBD1 (5 bases). The CDR3 is 10 amino acids. V lost 8 bases to trimming and J lost 10 bases, with 11 bases between them.

This chain connects TRBV4-1 to TRBJ2-7, with 8 bases aligning to TRBD2. The V segment lost 3 bases and the J segment 4 bases; nucleotides outside the gene matches: 5. The CDR3 sequence is 14 residues long. Germline CDR1 reads MGHRA; CDR2 reads YSYEKL. The CDR3 is CASSQGTRLYEQYF. The CDR3 DNA is TGCGCCAGCAGCCAGGGGACTAGGTTGTACGAGCAGTACTTC.

This chain links TRBV27 with TRBJ2-7, with 7 bases matching TRBD1. V shed 5 bases and J 4 bases; nucleotides not matched to a gene: 8. Germline CDR1 and CDR2: MNHEY and SMNVEV (reference sequence). There are 14 residues in the CDR3. CDR3 bases: TGTGCCAGCAGTCTGCCGGGACAGCGTTACGAGCAGTACTTC. Translated, it gives CASSLPGQRYEQYF.

V usage is TRBV6-5 and J usage is TRBJ2-5, with D hard to call. V was pared by 3 bases and J by 1 base, with 3 bases between. The germline V gene encodes CDR1 MNHEY and CDR2 SVGAGI. The CDR3 consists of 12 residues. CDR3 sequence reads: CASSYRQETQYF. CDR3 DNA sequence: TGTGCCAGCAGTTATCGCCAAGAGACCCAGTACTTC.

The genes are TRBV2 and TRBJ2-5; the match to TRBD2 covers 12 bases. There are 18 residues in the CDR3. Germline CDR1 SNHLY, CDR2 FYNNEI. V dropped 4 bases and J dropped 5; count of bases not matched to a gene: 14. The CDR3 protein is CASSGDPTLAGGVETQYF. DNA for the CDR3: TGTGCCAGCAGTGGGGACCCGACCCTAGCGGGAGGGGTGGAGACCCAGTACTTC.

The J gene is TRBJ1-2, the V gene TRBV4-3, with a tentative D call TRBD1 (6 bases). V was pared by 0 bases and J by 3 bases, with 14 bases between. This CDR3 comprises 16 residues. The germline CDR1 and CDR2 sequences are LGHNA and YSLEER. The CDR3, as DNA: TGCGCCAGCAGCCAAGAGTCGTCCGAGGGGGACTATGGCTACACCTTC. Its translation: CASSQESSEGDYGYTF.

This chain links TRBV6-5 with TRBJ1-3; no clear D gene. Germline values: CDR1 MNHEY, CDR2 SVGAGI. The ends were cut back, 6 bases at V and 3 bases at J, with 9 bases in the middle. CDR3 size: 13 residues. In nucleotides, the CDR3 is TGTGCCAGCAGGAGGTCATTTGGAAACACCATATATTTT. It codes for CASRRSFGNTIYF.

The chain links TRBV4-3 to TRBJ1-1; D not certain. Germline V CDR1 and CDR2: LGHNA, YSLEER. V lost 2 bases to trimming and J lost 3 bases, with 10 bases between them. CDR3 length: 14 residues. Here the CDR3 DNA reads TGCGCCAGCAGCCAACAAACGGGGTACACTGAAGCTTTCTTT. Amino acid sequence: CASSQQTGYTEAFF.

This clone was counted only a few times. V and J are TRBV19 and TRBJ2-1, with a tentative D call TRBD2 (7 bases). The CDR3 sequence is 15 residues long. Germline values: CDR1 LNHDA, CDR2 SQIVND (reference sequence). Trimming pared 4 bases from V and 4 bases from J, leaving 14 bases between. The CDR3 reads CASSRSGGPYNEQFF. CDR3 in DNA: TGTGCCAGTAGTAGGTCCGGGGGGCCTTACAATGAGCAGTTCTTC.

The chain carries TRBV28 and TRBJ1-2; possible D gene TRBD1, 5 bases. V dropped 2 bases and J dropped 2 bases, with 12 bases sitting between them. The CDR3 is made up of 15 amino acids. Germline V CDR1 and CDR2: MDHEN, SYDVKM. In DNA, the CDR3 is TGTGCCAGCAGTTTAAAAGGCACAGGAAACTATGGCTACACCTTC. It is translated as CASSLKGTGNYGYTF.

This chain uses TRBV5-1 with TRBJ1-1, with D perhaps TRBD1 (5 bases). V was pared by 0 bases and J by 3 bases, with 21 bases between. CDR3 length: 18 residues. The germline V gene encodes CDR1 SGHRS and CDR2 YFSETQ. The CDR3 DNA reads as TGCGCCAGCAGCTTGGATTTGGGCAGGGAGGTTTTGGACACTGAAGCTTTCTTT. Amino acids: CASSLDLGREVLDTEAFF.

V gene TRBV7-8 combines with J gene TRBJ2-7, with D possibly matching TRBD2 (6 bases). This CDR3 has 13 amino acids. CDR1 and CDR2 from the germline V gene are SGHVS and FQNEAQ. Trimming took 7 bases from V and 2 from J, leaving 12 bases between them. CDR3 sequence (DNA): TGTGCCAGCAACTTCCCGGGGGCCTACGAGCAGTACTTC. Encoded protein: CASNFPGAYEQYF.

The chain joins TRBV7-9 to TRBJ2-1, with a tentative D call TRBD1 (6 bases). Germline CDR1 is SEHNR and CDR2 is FQNEAQ (reference sequence). The CDR3 is 13 residues long. The germline V and J ends were trimmed by 2 bases and 9 bases, with 11 bases remaining between them. The CDR3 DNA reads TGTGCCAGCAGCTTATACAGGGTGGGTGAGCAGTTCTTC. As protein: CASSLYRVGEQFF.